The next 15 T cell receptor beta chains were all read from a single sample in a study of T cell repertoires in cytomegalovirus infection. A single record per CDR3 protein comes from TCRdb applying MiXCR to the reads. There are roughly 500,000 distinct CDR3 sequences in the sample; 33% occur only once, and 15% to 20% lies in the top ten. Their antigens are not known. The sequencing used cultured PBMCs, collected from culture after CMV antigen stimulation. The receptors originated from a human donor in good health (CMV status not recorded). Some clones in this sample may be carry-over from other donors' samples.

The chain combines TRBV7-2 with TRBJ1-6; tentatively, D is TRBD1 (6 bases). Trimming removed 0 bases at V and 5 bases at J, with 14 bases between. Germline values: CDR1 SGHTA, CDR2 FQGNSA. The CDR3 runs 17 residues. Written as DNA, the CDR3 is TGTGCCAGCAGCTTAGCAGGGGGGAGTATCAATAATTCACCCCTCCACTTT. Amino acid sequence: CASSLAGGSINNSPLHF.

The chain joins TRBV29-1 to TRBJ1-5, with TRBD1 matching over 11 bases. With V trimmed by 6 bases and J by 7 bases, 5 bases remained unmatched. The CDR3 totals 13 residues. The germline gives CDR1 SQVTM, CDR2 ANQGSEA. In DNA form, the CDR3 reads TGCAGCGTGAGGACAGGGGGCGGACAGCCCCAGCATTTT. Amino acid sequence: CSVRTGGGQPQHF.

The sample holds a few counts of this clonotype. The rearrangement links TRBV4-1 to TRBJ2-2, with 8 bases that match TRBD1. The V gene's germline CDR1 is MGHRA and CDR2 YSYEKL. CDR3 size: 16 residues. V shed 1 base and J 5 bases; nucleotides not matched to a gene: 6. CDR3 nucleotide sequence: TGCGCCAGCAGCCAAGCGGACAGGGCGCGGACCGGGGAGCTGTTTTTT. Amino acid sequence: CASSQADRARTGELFF.

This clonotype showed up just a few times. The CDR3 region is CASSATGTGGHNEQFF. The DNA of the CDR3 is TGTGCCAGCAGTGCCACCGGGACAGGGGGACACAATGAGCAGTTCTTC. V usage is TRBV6-5 and J usage is TRBJ2-1; 11 bases map to TRBD1. Germline V gives CDR1 MNHEY, CDR2 SVGAGI. V was clipped by 5 bases and J by 5 bases; unmatched bases: 8. CDR3 length: 16 amino acids.

The chain carries TRBV7-9 and TRBJ2-5; maybe TRBD1 (6 bases). CDR1 is SEHNR and CDR2 is FQNEAQ in the germline V gene (reference sequence). Trimming cost V 1 base and J 5 bases, with 17 bases left between them. The CDR3 is 16 residues long. The CDR3 nucleotides are TGTGCCAGCAGCTTAGGGATGAACAGGGTTCGGGAGACCCAGTACTTC. This codes for CASSLGMNRVRETQYF.

This clonotype was found a few times. The chain couples TRBV19 to TRBJ2-2; D remains ambiguous. The germline V gene encodes CDR1 LNHDA and CDR2 SQIVND (reference sequence). The ends were cut back, 3 bases at V and 3 bases at J, with 8 bases in the middle. This CDR3 is 14 amino acids long. CDR3 loop: CASSINRDTGELFF. The CDR3 nucleotides are TGTGCCAGTAGTATTAATAGGGACACCGGGGAGCTGTTTTTT.

CDR3 in amino acids: CASSSSFRVYGYTF. DNA for the CDR3: TGTGCCAGCAGCTCTTCTTTTCGCGTCTATGGCTACACCTTC. The V gene is TRBV7-2, the J gene TRBJ1-2, with unresolved D. Germline V gene data show CDR1 as SGHTA and CDR2 as FQGNSA. Trimming stripped 4 bases from V and 4 bases from J, with 13 bases between. The length of the CDR3 is 14 residues.

This clonotype was observed a single time. At one boundary the junction diverges from the germline segment, which might be a read error. CDR3 in DNA: TGTGCCAGCAGCTTGAGTCCGAACGCTGAAGCTTTCTTT. It codes for CASSLSPNAEAFF. This chain joins TRBV5-6 and TRBJ1-1; D not certain. This CDR3 is 13 amino acids long. Germline loops: CDR1 SGHDT, CDR2 YYEEEE. Based on the CDR3 plus reference TRBV5-6 and TRBJ1-1, the full variable domain is DAGVTQSPTHLIKTRGQQVTLRCSPKSGHDTVSWYQQALGQGPQFIFQYYEEEERQRGNFPDRFSGHQFPNYSSELNVNALLLGDSALYLCASSLSPNAEAFFGQGTRLTVV.

With regard to this clonotype: Just one base apart from a much larger clone, this may be a read error. The V and J genes are TRBV6-1 and TRBJ2-7, with 9 positions matching TRBD2. This CDR3 contains 15 residues. Germline V gene lookup returns CDR1 MNHNS and CDR2 SASEGT. The CDR3 region has the DNA TGTGCCAACAGTACTACGACTAGCGGTACCTACGAGCAGTACGTC. Encoded protein: CANSTTTSGTYEQYV.

For this clonotype: One end of the junction fails to match germline, which may point to a read error. The V gene is TRBV28, the J gene TRBJ1-2, with 10 nucleotides matching TRBD1. The CDR3 has 15 residues. Germline CDR1 is MDHEN and CDR2 is SYDVKM. CDR3 protein: CASSSPVDRGSPPAF. CDR3 nucleotide sequence: TGTGCCAGCAGTTCCCCGGTGGACAGGGGGTCCCCACCCGCCTTC.

This clonotype came up a few times. The genes are TRBV6-5 and TRBJ1-2, with TRBD1 matching over 11 bases. The germline V gene has CDR1 MNHEY and CDR2 SVGAGI. The CDR3 length is 14 residues. Trimming cost V 4 bases and J 7 bases; bases outside gene matches: 5. CDR3 amino acids: CASSLGDRGFGYTF. The DNA of the CDR3 is TGTGCCAGCAGTTTAGGGGACAGGGGGTTTGGCTACACCTTC.

Here the CDR3 reads CAGFRGTEAFF. The CDR3 DNA is TGTGCCGGTTTCCGGGGGACTGAAGCTTTCTTT. This chain joins TRBV12-3 or TRBV12-4 and TRBJ1-1; the D gene is possibly TRBD1 (5 bases). The CDR3 loop spans 11 amino acids. Trimming took off 11 bases at V and 5 bases at J, with 12 bases between the two ends.

This clonotype has a count of ten or more. The chain combines TRBV24-1 with TRBJ2-1, with 8 bases that match TRBD2. CDR1 and CDR2 from the germline V gene are KGHDR and SFDVKD. The CDR3 is made up of 18 amino acids. Trimming at V came to 1 base and at J to 7 bases, leaving 14 bases not matched to a gene. The CDR3 sequence: CATSDLPGRGLVSNEQFF. CDR3 bases: TGTGCCACCAGTGATTTACCCGGAAGGGGACTAGTCAGTAATGAGCAGTTCTTC.

This clonotype was counted only a few times. The V gene is TRBV7-9, the J gene TRBJ2-5; TRBD2 matches 7 bases. Looked up from germline, CDR1 is SEHNR and CDR2 is FQNEAQ (reference sequence). The CDR3 runs 15 residues. V shed 1 base and J 1 base; nucleotides not matched to a gene: 3. CDR3 in amino acids: CASSLVGGGQETQYF. The CDR3 DNA is TGTGCCAGCAGCTTAGTAGGCGGGGGCCAAGAGACCCAGTACTTC. The full variable domain, completed using reference TRBV7-9 and TRBJ2-5, is DTGVSQNPRHKITKRGQNVTFRCDPISEHNRLYWYRQTLGQGPEFLTYFQNEAQLEKSRLLSDRFSAERPKGSFSTLEIQRTEQGDSAMYLCASSLVGGGQETQYFGPGTRLLVL.

The chain links TRBV11-2 to TRBJ1-3; D is ambiguous. The V end lost 2 bases, the J end lost 3 bases, and 11 bases lay between the germline ends. The CDR3 sequence is 15 residues long. Germline values: CDR1 SGHAT, CDR2 FQNNGV. The CDR3 protein is CASSLLSGFGNTIYF. The CDR3, as DNA: TGTGCCAGCAGCTTACTTTCTGGATTTGGAAACACCATATATTTT.